Below are 17 T cell receptor beta chains sequenced from a single sample in a study of follicular helper T cells after annual influenza vaccination (dated by TCRdb to 2015 to 2018). The time point label, as the study defines it: 2014-2015 season, pre-vaccination. Receptors were amplified or captured by the immunoSEQ multiplex PCR assay. TCRdb's version of the immuneACCESS table is confined to in-frame rearrangements and falls short of the full clone set. An unresolved V gene accounts for under half of the shortfall where checked; the remainder is of unknown origin. Present in this sample are roughly 8,300 clones, 80% to 90% of which were seen just once. Of the sample, around 1% falls within the top ten clones. The source material was CXCR5+ CD38- circulating T follicular helper cells from blood, sampled on the day of influenza vaccination. This specimen's cell subset or site label, per the study, means: circulating Tfh, non-naive CD4+CXCR5+PD-1+ (ICOS+CD38+ or ICOS-CD38-). All receptors derive from an adult who received the influenza vaccine.

The V and J genes are TRBV15 and TRBJ1-6, with D tentatively TRBD1 (5 bases). V was shortened by 3 bases and J by 8 bases, with 11 bases between the two germline ends. This CDR3 is built from 14 residues. Per germline, CDR1 LNHNV and CDR2 YYDKDF (reference sequence). CDR3 nucleotide sequence: TGTGCCACCAGCAGCAACTTGGGGGATTCACCCCTCCACTTT. Translated: CATSSNLGDSPLHF.

The chain joins TRBV5-3 to TRBJ2-5, with D tentatively TRBD1 (6 bases). TRBV5-3 is an ORF, and what it does is uncertain. V gave up 6 bases and J gave up 3 bases, with 15 bases separating them. This CDR3 region has 14 residues. This chain's CDR3 is CARTSLGAKETQYF. The CDR3 DNA follows: TGTGCCAGAACTAGCTTGGGGGCAAAAGAGACCCAGTACTTC.

A word on this clone: At one end, the junction sequence differs from germline, possibly due to a read error. Other nucleotide sequences from this sample produce the same CDR3. CDR3 residues: CASSEAGTPYGQYF. In DNA form, the CDR3 reads TGTGCCAGCAGTGAAGCCGGGACACCCTACGGGCAGTACTTC. The chain links TRBV2 to TRBJ2-7, with a tentative D call TRBD1 (6 bases). Per the germline V gene, CDR1 is SNHLY and CDR2 is FYNNEI. The CDR3 sequence is 14 residues long.

This chain joins TRBV28 and TRBJ2-3; D call uncertain. The CDR3 runs to 12 residues. V gave up 4 bases and J gave up 4 bases, with 6 bases separating them. CDR1 MDHEN and CDR2 SYDVKM come from the germline V gene. CDR3 in amino acids: CASSSFPDTQYF. DNA of the CDR3: TGTGCCAGCAGTTCCTTTCCAGATACGCAGTATTTT.

This chain links TRBV9 with TRBJ2-3; D not certain. In germline, CDR1 is SGDLS, CDR2 YYNGEE. This CDR3 comprises 13 residues. The V gene lost 0 bases and the J gene lost 3 bases, with 5 bases spanning the gap. The CDR3 nucleotides read TGTGCCAGCAGCGTAGATTGGACAGATACGCAGTATTTT. Its protein is CASSVDWTDTQYF.

The chain couples TRBV4-2 to TRBJ2-5, with 8 positions matching TRBD2. Trimming took 4 bases from V and 5 from J; bases not matched to a gene: 12. CDR1 and CDR2 (germline): LGHNA, YNFKEQ. This CDR3 spans 16 amino acids. The CDR3 reads CASSRGDRGGRETQYF. The CDR3 region has the DNA TGTGCCAGCAGCCGAGGAGACCGCGGGGGGAGGGAGACCCAGTACTTC.

This clone appeared a few times. The rearrangement joins TRBV5-1 to TRBJ2-7, with 12 bases that match TRBD1. The germline V gene encodes CDR1 SGHRS and CDR2 YFSETQ. The V segment lost 3 bases and the J segment 5 bases; nucleotides outside the gene matches: 6. This CDR3 is 15 amino acids long. CDR3 sequence: CASSSSGTGGDEQYF. DNA of the CDR3: TGCGCCAGCAGCTCCTCCGGGACAGGGGGCGACGAGCAGTACTTC.

This clone was detected only once. V and J are TRBV11-2 and TRBJ2-5, with TRBD2 identical over 7 bases. The CDR3 consists of 16 residues. V lost 0 bases, J lost 4 bases, and 8 bases stayed unmatched. CDR1 and CDR2 (germline): SGHAT, FQNNGV. The DNA for the CDR3 is TGTGCCAGCAGCTTAGAGCTTGGGGGGGGATCAGAGACCCAGTACTTC. The encoded protein is CASSLELGGGSETQYF.

The chain recombines TRBV5-6 with TRBJ2-1; no definite D call. V was shortened by 3 bases and J by 13 bases, with 17 bases between the two germline ends. The CDR3 sequence is 13 residues long. CDR1 and CDR2 (germline): SGHDT, YYEEEE. CDR3: CASSSEPKGGQFF. Written as DNA, the CDR3 is TGTGCCAGCAGCTCGGAGCCGAAAGGTGGCCAGTTCTTC.

The chain uses TRBV7-7 and TRBJ2-3, with 13 bases lining up with TRBD2. This CDR3 has 16 amino acids. J was trimmed by 2 bases and V by 6 bases; bases with no gene match: 5. Germline values: CDR1 SSHAT, CDR2 FNYEAQ (reference sequence). In DNA, the CDR3 is TGTGCCAGCAGTACCGGGACTAGCGGGACCACAGATACGCAGTATTTT. This translates into CASSTGTSGTTDTQYF.

J is TRBJ1-6 and V is TRBV7-8, with 8 bases lining up with TRBD1. This CDR3 contains 16 residues. CDR1 and CDR2 (germline): SGHVS, FQNEAQ. The V gene end was trimmed by 5 bases and the J gene end by 3 bases; junction bases not matched to a gene: 6. The CDR3 nucleotides are TGTGCCAGCAGCCCCTGGACAGGGAACTATAATTCACCCCTCCACTTT. This translates into CASSPWTGNYNSPLHF. Complete variable domain (other parts from reference TRBV7-8 and TRBJ1-6): GAGVSQSPRYKVAKRGQDVALRCDPISGHVSLFWYQQALGQGPEFLTYFQNEAQLDKSGLPSDRFFAERPEGSVSTLKIQRTQQEDSAVYLCASSPWTGNYNSPLHFGNGTRLTVT.

This chain links TRBV12-5 with TRBJ1-2; no clear D. With 7 bases removed from V and 3 bases from J, the gap between germline ends came to 12 bases. This CDR3 spans 13 amino acids. Germline V gene data show CDR1 as LGHNT and CDR2 as FRNRAP. The CDR3 loop reads CASASQTDYGYTF. Written as DNA, the CDR3 is TGTGCTAGTGCCTCTCAGACCGACTATGGCTACACCTTC.

A single count supports this clone. The chain's CDR3 is CASREGTYPSSGNTIYF. Here the CDR3 DNA reads TGCGCCAGCAGGGAGGGGACGTATCCCAGCTCTGGAAACACCATATATTTT. This sequence joins TRBV10-2 and TRBJ1-3; TRBD1 is a possible D gene (5 bases). V dropped 6 bases and J dropped 0 bases, with 18 bases sitting between them. Germline CDR1 is WSHSY and CDR2 is SAAADI. The CDR3 runs 17 residues.

The rearrangement links TRBV7-2 to TRBJ2-5; D is undetermined. Germline V lookup: CDR1 SGHTA, CDR2 FQGNSA. Trimming pared 3 bases from V and 2 bases from J, leaving 1 base between. This CDR3 region has 11 residues. In nucleotides, the CDR3 is TGTGCCAGCAGCTTTCAAGAGACCCAGTACTTC. It specifies CASSFQETQYF. Together with reference TRBV7-2 and TRBJ2-5, the CDR3 gives the full variable domain: GAGVSQSPSNKVTEKGKDVELRCDPISGHTALYWYRQSLGQGLEFLIYFQGNSAPDKSGLPSDRFSAERTGGSVSTLTIQRTQQEDSAVYLCASSFQETQYFGPGTRLLVL.

The DNA of the CDR3 is TGCGCCAGCAGTGAGTATGGCGGGGGTTACAATGAGCAGTTCTTC. Its protein product is CASSEYGGGYNEQFF. The V call is TRBV10-1, the J call TRBJ2-1; 7 nucleotides line up with TRBD2. The germline V gene encodes CDR1 WNHNN and CDR2 SYGVQD (reference sequence). This CDR3 comprises 15 residues. The V segment lost 1 base and the J segment 4 bases; nucleotides outside the gene matches: 4.

In this sample, this clone turned up once. The J gene is TRBJ2-7, the V gene TRBV7-2; 7 bases fit TRBD2. The length of the CDR3 is 14 residues. Germline V gives CDR1 SGHTA, CDR2 FQGNSA. V was clipped by 3 bases and J by 2 bases; unmatched bases: 4. CDR3 in DNA: TGTGCCAGCAGCTTCAGTCTAGCGGCCTACGAGCAGTACTTC. Translated, it gives CASSFSLAAYEQYF.

The CDR3 region is CASSPGSDNEQFF. CDR3 nucleotide sequence: TGTGCCAGCTCACCCGGCTCTGACAATGAGCAGTTCTTC. The V gene is TRBV18, the J gene TRBJ2-1; D is ambiguous. Looked up from germline, CDR1 is KGHSH and CDR2 is LQKENI. The CDR3 contains 13 residues. V lost 3 bases to trimming and J lost 5 bases, with 8 bases between them. Filled out from reference TRBV18 and TRBJ2-1, the complete variable domain reads NAGVMQNPRHLVRRRGQEARLRCSPMKGHSHVYWYRQLPEEGLKFMVYLQKENIIDESGMPKERFSAEFPKEGPSILRIQQVVRGDSAAYFCASSPGSDNEQFFGPGTRLTVL.